This is a list of T cell receptor beta chains from one sample in a study of blood T cell repertoires in COVID-19. The table came from immunoSEQ multiplex PCR; TCRdb's copy has only in-frame clones and leaves some out. The profile covers about 240,000 clones, with about 82% appearing a single time and 5% to 6.5% taken by the ten largest. The source material was peripheral blood. Receptor source: a man in his forties or fifties with COVID-19, enrolled during active disease. Both conserved end residues are part of each CDR3. Each record gives: J gene, V gene, D gene, CDR3 DNA, CDR3 protein. A D gene is named only where the DNA matches it firmly.

TRBJ1-5 TRBV7-6 - TGTGCCAGCAGCTTATCGGACACAAGCAATCAGCCCCAGCATTTT CASSLSDTSNQPQHF
TRBJ1-5 TRBV6-6 TRBD1 TGTGCCAGCAGTTATTTCGGACAGGGCGATCAGCCCCAGCATTTT CASSYFGQGDQPQHF
TRBJ2-1 TRBV14 - TGTGCCAGCAGCCCTCGTTTATTAGCCGAGCAGTTCTTC CASSPRLLAEQFF
TRBJ2-7 TRBV5-1 TRBD1 TGCGCCAGCAGCCCACAGGGGAGCGAGCAGTACTTC CASSPQGSEQYF
TRBJ2-5 TRBV5-5 TRBD1 TGTGCCAGCAGCTGGGGGACAGGCGGGGAGGCCCAGTACTTC CASSWGTGGEAQYF
TRBJ1-1 TRBV9 TRBD1 TGTGCCAGCAGCGTAGAAGGGACAGGGGGGTTGCCTGAAGCTTTCTTT CASSVEGTGGLPEAFF
TRBJ1-4 TRBV29-1 - TGCAGCGGGAGTCTCGGTGGCAGTGCGGCTGAAAAACTGTTTTTT CSGSLGGSAAEKLFF
TRBJ1-4 TRBV30 - TGTGCCTGGAGTTTGACCGAGGGTGAAAAACTGTTTTTT CAWSLTEGEKLFF
TRBJ1-1 TRBV2 - TGTGCCAGCAGTGACGCTTCGACAGGGAACACTGAAGCTTTCTTT CASSDASTGNTEAFF
TRBJ1-1 TRBV10-2 TRBD1 TGCGCCAGCATGCCGGACAGGGCATTATCTGAAGCTTTCTTT CASMPDRALSEAFF
TRBJ2-7 TRBV15 TRBD2 TGTGCCACCAGCAGACCCAGTCAGCGGGGGAACTACGAGCAGTACTTC CATSRPSQRGNYEQYF
TRBJ1-2 TRBV10-3 TRBD1 TGTGCCATCACTTCCGGGACACTTTCCGGACAGGGGACCTACACCTTC CAITSGTLSGQGTYTF
TRBJ1-2 TRBV6-5 TRBD1 TGTGCCAGCAGTAGGGACAGCTCCTATGGCTACACCTTC CASSRDSSYGYTF
TRBJ2-2 TRBV11-2 TRBD1 TGTGCCAGCACCCCGCGACAGGGCAGGGACACCGGGGAGCTGTTTTTT CASTPRQGRDTGELFF
TRBJ2-3 TRBV4-2 TRBD2 TGTGCCAGCAGCCAAGTGACTAGCGGGGGCAGGTATACGCAGTATTTT CASSQVTSGGRYTQYF
TRBJ1-2 TRBV7-9 TRBD1 TGTGCCAGCAGCTACAGGGGTAACTATGGCTACACCTTC CASSYRGNYGYTF